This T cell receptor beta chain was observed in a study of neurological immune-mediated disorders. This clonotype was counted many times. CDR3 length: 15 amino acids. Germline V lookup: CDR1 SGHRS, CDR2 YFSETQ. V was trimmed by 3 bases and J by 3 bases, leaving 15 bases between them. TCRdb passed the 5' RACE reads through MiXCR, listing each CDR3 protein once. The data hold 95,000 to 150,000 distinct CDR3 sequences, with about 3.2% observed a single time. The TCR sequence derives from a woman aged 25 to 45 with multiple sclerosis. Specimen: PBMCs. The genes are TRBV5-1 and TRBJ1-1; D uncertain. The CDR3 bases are TGCGCCAGCAGCTACCAGACACCCATGGACACTGAAGCTTTCTTT. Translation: CASSYQTPMDTEAFF.